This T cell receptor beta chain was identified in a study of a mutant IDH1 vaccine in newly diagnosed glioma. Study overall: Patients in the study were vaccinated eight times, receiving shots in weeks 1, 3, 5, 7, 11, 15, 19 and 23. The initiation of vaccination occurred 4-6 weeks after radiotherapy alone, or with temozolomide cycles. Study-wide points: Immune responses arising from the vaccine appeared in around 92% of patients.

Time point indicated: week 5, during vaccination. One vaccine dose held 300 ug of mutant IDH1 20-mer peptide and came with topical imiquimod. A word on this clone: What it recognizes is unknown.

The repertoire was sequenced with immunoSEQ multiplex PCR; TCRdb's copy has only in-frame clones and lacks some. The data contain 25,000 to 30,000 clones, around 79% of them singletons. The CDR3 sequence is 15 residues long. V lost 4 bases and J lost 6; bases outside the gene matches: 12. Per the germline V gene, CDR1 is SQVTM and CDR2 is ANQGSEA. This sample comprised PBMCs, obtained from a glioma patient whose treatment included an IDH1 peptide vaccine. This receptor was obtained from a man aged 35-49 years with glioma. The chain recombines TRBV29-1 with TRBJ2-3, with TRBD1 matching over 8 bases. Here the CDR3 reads CSVVNRQGLLDTQYF. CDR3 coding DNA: TGCAGCGTTGTAAACCGACAGGGGCTATTGGATACGCAGTATTTT.